One and the same sample provided the 32 T cell receptor beta chains below, sequenced in a study of T cell repertoires and HLA-DP antigens. Antigens of these TCRs are unknown. Here immunoSEQ multiplex PCR was the method, and the copy in TCRdb shows in-frame clones only, minus some. The sample has fewer than 95,000 clones; approximately 89% are singletons. Sequenced material: CD4+ T cells from PBMCs. Receptor source: a man in his fifties in good health and CMV-seronegative.

This clone showed up just once. V and J are TRBV7-2 and TRBJ2-1; no clear D. Germline CDR1 SGHTA, CDR2 FQGNSA. V gave up 6 bases and J gave up 4 bases, with 10 bases separating them. The CDR3 totals 13 residues. DNA of the CDR3: TGTGCCAGCAGTCTAACGCTTTACAATGAGCAGTTCTTC. Residues: CASSLTLYNEQFF.

The chain combines TRBV5-1 with TRBJ2-3; 7 nucleotides match TRBD1. The CDR3 is made up of 14 amino acids. The germline gives CDR1 SGHRS, CDR2 YFSETQ. Trimming cost V 0 bases and J 5 bases; bases outside gene matches: 3. The CDR3 here is CASSLDRGEDTQYF. CDR3 bases: TGCGCCAGCAGCTTGGACAGGGGAGAAGATACGCAGTATTTT.

The CDR3 sequence is CASSLHESNQPQHF. DNA of the CDR3: TGTGCCAGCAGTCTTCACGAGAGCAATCAGCCCCAGCATTTT. The chain has TRBV6-6 and TRBJ1-5; D gene ambiguous. CDR3 size: 14 residues. V lost 5 bases and J lost 1, with 9 bases in between. Germline V lookup: CDR1 MNHNY, CDR2 SVGAGI (reference sequence).

This clone has more than one count but fewer than ten. V and J are TRBV5-6 and TRBJ2-3; TRBD1 or TRBD2 may be the D gene (5 bases each). The germline V and J ends were trimmed by 4 bases and 2 bases, with 23 bases remaining between them. CDR1 SGHDT and CDR2 YYEEEE come from the germline V gene. The CDR3 loop spans 18 amino acids. The CDR3 sequence: CASSPRLSVGATTDTQYF. The CDR3, as DNA: TGTGCCAGCAGCCCTAGGCTTTCAGTCGGGGCCACCACAGATACGCAGTATTTT.

The chain couples TRBV12-2 to TRBJ1-5. TRBV12-2 is annotated as a pseudogene. There are 12 residues in the CDR3. CDR3 in amino acids: CASRLEDQPQHF. CDR3 in DNA: TGTGCAAGTCGCTTAGAGGATCAGCCCCAGCATTTT.

The CDR3 DNA follows: TGTGCCAGTAGTACACGCTCAGGGGCGACCGGGGAGCTGTTTTTT. It encodes CASSTRSGATGELFF. V is TRBV19 and J is TRBJ2-2, with D possibly being TRBD1 (6 bases). This CDR3 spans 15 amino acids. CDR1 and CDR2 (germline): LNHDA, SQIVND (reference sequence). V lost 4 bases and J lost 5, with 14 bases in between.

The V call is TRBV6-6, the J call TRBJ2-4; unclear D gene. CDR1 is MNHNY and CDR2 is SVGAGI in the germline V gene (reference sequence). This CDR3 has 13 amino acids. The ends were cut back, 2 bases at V and 6 bases at J, with 8 bases in the middle. Written as DNA, the CDR3 is TGTGCCAGCAGTTACGGCGGAGCAAACATTCAGTACTTC. Translating it yields CASSYGGANIQYF.

The chain uses TRBV6-5 and TRBJ2-6, with D possibly being TRBD2 (5 bases). Germline V CDR1 and CDR2: MNHEY, SVGAGI. The CDR3 extends over 14 amino acids. With 8 bases removed from V and 3 bases from J, the gap between germline ends came to 11 bases. The CDR3 spells CASRRGLGANVLTF. CDR3 sequence (DNA): TGTGCCAGCCGCCGCGGGCTTGGGGCCAACGTCCTGACTTTC.

The chain employs TRBV7-6 and TRBJ2-7, with 7 bases identical to TRBD1. Per the germline V gene, CDR1 is SGHVS and CDR2 is FNYEAQ. Trimming took 5 bases from V and 0 from J; bases not matched to a gene: 10. CDR3 size: 16 residues. CDR3 in DNA: TGTGCCAGCAGCCCGAGACAGGGCTCAAGCTCCTACGAGCAGTACTTC. Protein: CASSPRQGSSSYEQYF.

This chain uses TRBV7-2 with TRBJ1-1; 10 bases agree with TRBD1. Germline lookup yields CDR1 SGHTA and CDR2 FQGNSA. The V segment lost 1 base and the J segment 10 bases; nucleotides outside the gene matches: 12. The CDR3 consists of 16 residues. The CDR3 sequence is CASSLVLPLTGGAAFF. DNA of the CDR3: TGTGCCAGCAGCTTAGTCCTCCCTCTGACAGGGGGCGCAGCTTTCTTT.

This clone occurred once. The chain couples TRBV27 to TRBJ1-1; 8 bases map to TRBD1. This CDR3 comprises 17 residues. CDR1 and CDR2 (germline): MNHEY, SMNVEV (reference sequence). V was clipped by 5 bases and J by 2 bases; unmatched bases: 13. The CDR3 DNA is TGTGCCAGCAGTCCGAGACAGGGGTCCCACCCAAACACTGAAGCTTTCTTT. Encoded protein: CASSPRQGSHPNTEAFF.

The chain employs TRBV7-2 and TRBJ1-4; D is perhaps TRBD1 (6 bases). The V and J ends lost 5 bases and 5 bases respectively, with 15 bases between them. There are 15 residues in the CDR3. Germline CDR1 is SGHTA and CDR2 is FQGNSA. The CDR3 DNA sequence: TGTGCCAGCAGCCTGATCAGGGGAAACAATGAAAAACTGTTTTTT. Translating it yields CASSLIRGNNEKLFF.

This clone showed up many times. The chain has TRBV11-2 and TRBJ2-7; the match to TRBD1 covers 7 bases. The CDR3 is 15 residues long. CDR1 SGHAT and CDR2 FQNNGV come from the germline V gene. V gave up 3 bases and J gave up 0 bases; unmatched junction bases: 5. This CDR3 reads CASSFYRDSSYEQYF. The CDR3 region has the DNA TGTGCCAGCAGCTTTTACCGGGACAGCTCCTACGAGCAGTACTTC. The whole variable domain, remainder taken from reference TRBV11-2 and TRBJ2-7, is EAGVAQSPRYKIIEKRQSVAFWCNPISGHATLYWYQQILGQGPKLLIQFQNNGVVDDSQLPKDRFSAERLKGVDSTLKIQPAKLEDSAVYLCASSFYRDSSYEQYFGPGTRLTVT.

The rearrangement joins TRBV5-6 to TRBJ1-1; 7 bases fit TRBD1. In germline, CDR1 is SGHDT, CDR2 YYEEEE. Losses at the gene ends were 3 bases for V and 0 bases for J; bases not matched to a gene: 5. The CDR3 has 15 residues. The CDR3 sequence: CASSSLTGMNTEAFF. CDR3 DNA sequence: TGTGCCAGCAGCTCTCTGACAGGGATGAACACTGAAGCTTTCTTT. Complete variable domain (other parts from reference TRBV5-6 and TRBJ1-1): DAGVTQSPTHLIKTRGQQVTLRCSPKSGHDTVSWYQQALGQGPQFIFQYYEEEERQRGNFPDRFSGHQFPNYSSELNVNALLLGDSALYLCASSSLTGMNTEAFFGQGTRLTVV.

The gene calls are TRBV5-1 and TRBJ1-3; maybe TRBD1 (6 bases). Germline lookup yields CDR1 SGHRS and CDR2 YFSETQ. V was clipped by 4 bases and J by 0 bases, with 14 bases between them. This CDR3 region has 16 residues. The CDR3 DNA reads as TGCGCCAGCAGCCTAGGACAGACAAGCTCTGGAAACACCATATATTTT. Amino acids: CASSLGQTSSGNTIYF.

This clone was detected ten times or more. J is TRBJ1-2 and V is TRBV6-5; a weak D match, TRBD1 (5 bases). The CDR3 consists of 12 residues. Trimming cost V 4 bases and J 10 bases, with 13 bases left between them. Germline V lookup: CDR1 MNHEY, CDR2 SVGAGI. In nucleotides, the CDR3 is TGTGCCAGCAGTTCATTAGACAGCCACTACACCTTC. It codes for CASSSLDSHYTF.

The CDR3 DNA reads as TGTGCCAGCAGCTTAGCGTCCTCGGCGGAGCAGTACTTC. The encoded protein is CASSLASSAEQYF. This chain joins TRBV7-9 and TRBJ2-7; D gene unclear. The CDR3 sequence is 13 residues long. V was shortened by 0 bases and J by 7 bases, with 10 bases between the two germline ends. The germline V gene has CDR1 SEHNR and CDR2 FQNEAQ (reference sequence).

This clone was counted only a few times. This chain connects TRBV18 to TRBJ1-3; D is unclear. In germline, CDR1 is KGHSH, CDR2 LQKENI. The germline V and J ends were trimmed by 2 bases and 0 bases, with 5 bases remaining between them. CDR3 length equals 14 residues. As DNA, the CDR3 is TGTGCCAGCTCACCAGCGGTCTCTGGAAACACCATATATTTT. As protein: CASSPAVSGNTIYF. Full variable domain (missing parts from reference TRBV18 and TRBJ1-3): NAGVMQNPRHLVRRRGQEARLRCSPMKGHSHVYWYRQLPEEGLKFMVYLQKENIIDESGMPKERFSAEFPKEGPSILRIQQVVRGDSAAYFCASSPAVSGNTIYFGEGSWLTVV.

This clone has just one count. The chain recombines TRBV4-3 with TRBJ2-7; D is perhaps TRBD1 (6 bases). The V end lost 1 base, the J end lost 5 bases, and 15 bases lay between the germline ends. Germline CDR1 reads LGHNA; CDR2 reads YSLEER. The CDR3 spans 15 residues. CDR3 in amino acids: CASSQVVQGPHEQYF. The CDR3 region has the DNA TGCGCCAGCAGCCAAGTGGTCCAGGGGCCCCACGAGCAGTACTTC.

V and J are TRBV6-5 and TRBJ2-7, with TRBD2 as a possible D gene (5 bases). Germline CDR1 reads MNHEY; CDR2 reads SVGAGI. Trimming cost V 10 bases and J 3 bases, with 16 bases left between them. The CDR3 has 13 residues. CDR3 nucleotide sequence: TGTGCCACACAGTCCCGGGGATACTACGAGCAGTACTTC. It translates to CATQSRGYYEQYF.

This chain uses TRBV21-1 with TRBJ2-4. TRBV21-1 is described as a pseudogene. The CDR3 has 15 residues. The CDR3 loop is CASSGRFKAKNIQYF. For the CDR3, the DNA is TGTGCCAGCAGCGGACGATTTAAAGCCAAAAACATTCAGTACTTC.

The CDR3 is CASSVDPGRENTEAFF. The CDR3 nucleotides read TGTGCCAGCAGCGTAGACCCGGGACGGGAGAACACTGAAGCTTTCTTT. The chain uses TRBV9 and TRBJ1-1; maybe TRBD1 (5 bases). Looked up from germline, CDR1 is SGDLS and CDR2 is YYNGEE. Trimming removed 0 bases at V and 1 base at J, with 13 bases between. This CDR3 is built from 16 residues. Together with reference TRBV9 and TRBJ1-1, the CDR3 gives the full variable domain: DSGVTQTPKHLITATGQRVTLRCSPRSGDLSVYWYQQSLDQGLQFLIQYYNGEERAKGNILERFSAQQFPDLHSELNLSSLELGDSALYFCASSVDPGRENTEAFFGQGTRLTVV.

This clone was observed a few times. This chain connects TRBV6-5 to TRBJ2-7; D unresolved. Germline values: CDR1 MNHEY, CDR2 SVGAGI. CDR3 size: 14 residues. Trimming stripped 6 bases from V and 2 bases from J, with 14 bases between. CDR3 sequence (DNA): TGTGCCAGCAGCCCATTCATAGGACCCTACGAGCAGTACTTC. As protein: CASSPFIGPYEQYF.

The rearrangement joins TRBV9 to TRBJ2-2; 9 positions match TRBD2. The CDR3 runs to 14 residues. Trimming cost V 7 bases and J 2 bases; bases outside gene matches: 3. The germline V gene encodes CDR1 SGDLS and CDR2 YYNGEE. Written as DNA, the CDR3 is TGTGCCAGCGGGACTAGCTCTAACACCGGGGAGCTGTTTTTT. Translating gives CASGTSSNTGELFF. The variable domain in full, completed from reference TRBV9 and TRBJ2-2, reads DSGVTQTPKHLITATGQRVTLRCSPRSGDLSVYWYQQSLDQGLQFLIQYYNGEERAKGNILERFSAQQFPDLHSELNLSSLELGDSALYFCASGTSSNTGELFFGEGSRLTVL.

The CDR3 reads CASIGTPGWAQYF. CDR3 coding DNA: TGTGCCAGCATAGGGACTCCCGGATGGGCCCAGTACTTC. V usage is TRBV6-1 and J usage is TRBJ2-5, with a tentative D call TRBD2 (6 bases). V gave up 7 bases and J gave up 9 bases, with 18 bases separating them. Germline loops: CDR1 MNHNS, CDR2 SASEGT. The CDR3 length is 13 residues.

The chain uses TRBV7-2 and TRBJ2-4; D is unclear. Germline assignment: CDR1 SGHTA and CDR2 FQGNSA. Trimming stripped 3 bases from V and 0 bases from J, with 15 bases between. CDR3 length: 17 residues. As DNA, the CDR3 is TGTGCCAGCAGCTTCTTATTTACCGCCCTAGCCAAAAACATTCAGTACTTC. This gives the protein CASSFLFTALAKNIQYF.

This chain connects TRBV5-5 to TRBJ2-7; 16 bases fit TRBD2. J was trimmed by 5 bases and V by 4 bases; bases with no gene match: 6. The germline CDR1 and CDR2 sequences are SGHKS and YYEKEE (reference sequence). CDR3 length: 16 residues. The CDR3 spells CASSRGLAGGPNEQYF. As DNA, the CDR3 is TGTGCCAGCAGCAGGGGACTAGCGGGAGGGCCCAACGAGCAGTACTTC.

The chain combines TRBV27 with TRBJ2-1, with D maybe TRBD1 (5 bases). The germline CDR1 and CDR2 sequences are MNHEY and SMNVEV (reference sequence). V lost 4 bases to trimming and J lost 9 bases, with 13 bases between them. CDR3 length equals 13 residues. The DNA of the CDR3 is TGTGCCAGCAGTTCTTTAGGACACGGTGAGCAGTTCTTC. Translated, it gives CASSSLGHGEQFF.

V gene TRBV27 combines with J gene TRBJ2-5, with D perhaps matching TRBD1 (6 bases). The CDR3 runs 16 residues. V shed 6 bases and J shed 3 bases, with 20 bases lying between them. The germline V gene has CDR1 MNHEY and CDR2 SMNVEV (reference sequence). DNA of the CDR3: TGTGCCAGCAGACCTCGAGGGGGAAGACCTAAAGAGACCCAGTACTTC. Translation gives CASRPRGGRPKETQYF.

This sequence joins TRBV29-1 and TRBJ2-7, with D perhaps TRBD1 or TRBD2 (7 bases each). The CDR3 contains 12 residues. Germline V CDR1 and CDR2: SQVTM, ANQGSEA. Trimming removed 7 bases from V and 4 bases from J, with 14 bases in between. CDR3 in amino acids: CSARGTAYEQYF. CDR3 sequence (DNA): TGCAGCGCGCGGGGGACAGCTTACGAGCAGTACTTC.

The genes are TRBV13 and TRBJ2-3; either TRBD1 or TRBD2 may fit D (5 bases each). CDR1 and CDR2 (germline): PRHDT, FYEKMQ (reference sequence). This CDR3 region has 14 residues. V was shortened by 5 bases and J by 4 bases, with 13 bases between the two germline ends. The CDR3 bases are TGTGCCAGCAGCCAGGGACCCGGACCAGATACGCAGTATTTT. Translating it yields CASSQGPGPDTQYF.

The rearrangement links TRBV9 to TRBJ1-2; the D gene is possibly TRBD1 (6 bases). The CDR3 contains 15 residues. The germline CDR1 and CDR2 sequences are SGDLS and YYNGEE. V lost 0 bases, J lost 3 bases, and 12 bases lay in between. The CDR3 nucleotides read TGTGCCAGCAGCGTAGCCCCGACAGGTGACTATGGCTACACCTTC. Its protein is CASSVAPTGDYGYTF.